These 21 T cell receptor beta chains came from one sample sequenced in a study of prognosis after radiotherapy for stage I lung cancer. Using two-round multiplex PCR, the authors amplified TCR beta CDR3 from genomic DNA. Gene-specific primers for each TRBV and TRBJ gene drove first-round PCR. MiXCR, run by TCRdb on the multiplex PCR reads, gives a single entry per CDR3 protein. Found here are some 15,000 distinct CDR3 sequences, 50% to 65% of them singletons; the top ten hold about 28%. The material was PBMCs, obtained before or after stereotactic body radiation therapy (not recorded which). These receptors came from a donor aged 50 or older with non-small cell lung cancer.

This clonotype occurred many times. CDR3: CASSQDGGSSYNEQFF. In DNA, the CDR3 is TGTGCCAGCAGCCAAGATGGCGGGAGCTCCTACAATGAGCAGTTCTTC. V usage is TRBV4-2 and J usage is TRBJ2-1, with 7 positions matching TRBD2. Looked up from germline, CDR1 is LGHNA and CDR2 is YNFKEQ. The CDR3 covers 16 residues. The junction had 2 bases not matched to a gene; V was cut back by 0 bases and J by 0 bases.

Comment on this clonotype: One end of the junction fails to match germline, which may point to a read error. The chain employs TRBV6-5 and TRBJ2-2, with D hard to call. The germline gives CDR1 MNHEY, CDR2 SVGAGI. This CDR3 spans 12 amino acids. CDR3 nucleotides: TGTGCCAGCAGTTACCTTCCCGGTGAGCTGTTTTTT. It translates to CASSYLPGELFF.

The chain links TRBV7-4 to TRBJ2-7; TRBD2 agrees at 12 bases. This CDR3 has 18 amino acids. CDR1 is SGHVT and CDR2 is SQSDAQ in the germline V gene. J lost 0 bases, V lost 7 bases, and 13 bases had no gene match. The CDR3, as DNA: TGTGCCAGCACCCACCCCCGGGCTAGCGGGAGGGCCTCCTACGAGCAGTACTTC. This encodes CASTHPRASGRASYEQYF.

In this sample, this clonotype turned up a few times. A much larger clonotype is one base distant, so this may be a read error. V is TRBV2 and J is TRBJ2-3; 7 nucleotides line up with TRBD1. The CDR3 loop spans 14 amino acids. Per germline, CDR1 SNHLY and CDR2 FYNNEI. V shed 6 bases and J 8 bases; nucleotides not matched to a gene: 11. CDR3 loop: CASSRDSSPGTQYF. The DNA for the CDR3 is TGTGCCAGCAGCCGGGACAGCTCCCCGGGTACGCAGTATTTT.

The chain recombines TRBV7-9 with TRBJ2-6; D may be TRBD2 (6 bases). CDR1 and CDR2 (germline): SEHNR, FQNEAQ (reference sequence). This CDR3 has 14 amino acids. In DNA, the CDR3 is TGTTGTCCATGGGAGGAATCTGGGGCCAACGTCCTGACTTTC. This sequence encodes CCPWEESGANVLTF. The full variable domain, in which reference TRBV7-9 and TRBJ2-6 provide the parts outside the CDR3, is DTGVSQNPRHKITKRGQNVTFRCDPISEHNRLYWYRQTLGQGPEFLTYFQNEAQLEKSRLLSDRFSAERPKGSFSTLEIQRTEQGDSAMYLCCPWEESGANVLTFGAGSRLTVL.

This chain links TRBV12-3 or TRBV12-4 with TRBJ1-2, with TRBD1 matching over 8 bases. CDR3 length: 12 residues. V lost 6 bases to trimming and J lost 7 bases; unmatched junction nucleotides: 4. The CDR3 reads CASRTGAGGYTF. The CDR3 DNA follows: TGTGCCAGCAGGACAGGGGCGGGTGGCTACACCTTC.

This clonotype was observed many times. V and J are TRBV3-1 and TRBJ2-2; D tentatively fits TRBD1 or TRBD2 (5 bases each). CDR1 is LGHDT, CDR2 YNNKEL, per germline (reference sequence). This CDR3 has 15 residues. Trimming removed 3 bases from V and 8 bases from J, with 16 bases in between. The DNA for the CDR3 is TGTGCCAGCAGCCATTGGGGGATATTGTCTGGGGAGCTGTTTTTT. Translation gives CASSHWGILSGELFF.

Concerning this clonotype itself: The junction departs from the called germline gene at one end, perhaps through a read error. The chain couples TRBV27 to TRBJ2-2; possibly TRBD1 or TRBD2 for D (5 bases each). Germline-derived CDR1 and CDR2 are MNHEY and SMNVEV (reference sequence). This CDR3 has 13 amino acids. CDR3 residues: CAISLGTTGELSF. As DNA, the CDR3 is TGTGCCATCAGTTTGGGGACGACCGGGGAGCTGTCTTTT.

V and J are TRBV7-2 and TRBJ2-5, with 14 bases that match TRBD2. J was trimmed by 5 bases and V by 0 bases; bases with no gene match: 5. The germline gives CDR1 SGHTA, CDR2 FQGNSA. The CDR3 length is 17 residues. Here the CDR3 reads CASSLARLAGGQETQYF. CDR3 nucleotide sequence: TGTGCCAGCAGCTTAGCTCGACTAGCGGGAGGGCAGGAGACCCAGTACTTC.

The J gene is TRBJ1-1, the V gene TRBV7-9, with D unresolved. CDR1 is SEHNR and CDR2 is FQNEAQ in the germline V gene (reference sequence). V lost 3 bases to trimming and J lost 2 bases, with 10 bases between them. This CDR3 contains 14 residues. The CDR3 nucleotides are TGTGCCAGCAGCTTTAGTCCAATAAACACTGAAGCTTTCTTT. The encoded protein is CASSFSPINTEAFF.

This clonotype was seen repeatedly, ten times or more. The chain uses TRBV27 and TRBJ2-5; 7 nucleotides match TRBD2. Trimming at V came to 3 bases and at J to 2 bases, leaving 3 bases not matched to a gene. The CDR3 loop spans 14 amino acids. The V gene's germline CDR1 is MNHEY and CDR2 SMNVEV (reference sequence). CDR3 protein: CASSFSGGQETQYF. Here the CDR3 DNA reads TGTGCCAGCAGTTTCTCCGGGGGGCAAGAGACCCAGTACTTC.

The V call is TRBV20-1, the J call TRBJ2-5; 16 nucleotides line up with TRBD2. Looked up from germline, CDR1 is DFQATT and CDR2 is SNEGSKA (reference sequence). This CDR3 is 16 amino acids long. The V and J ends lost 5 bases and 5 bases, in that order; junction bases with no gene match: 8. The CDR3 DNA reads TGCAGTGCTGGTCGAGGGACTAGCGGGAGGGGGGAGACCCAGTACTTC. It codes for CSAGRGTSGRGETQYF.

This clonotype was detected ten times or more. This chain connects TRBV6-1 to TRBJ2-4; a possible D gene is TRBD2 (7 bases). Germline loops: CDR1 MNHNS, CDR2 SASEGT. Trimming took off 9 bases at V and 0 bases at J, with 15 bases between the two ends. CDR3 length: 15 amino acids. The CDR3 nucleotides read TGTGCCAGTTCCTCGGGGGGCGCAGCCAAAAACATTCAGTACTTC. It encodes CASSSGGAAKNIQYF.

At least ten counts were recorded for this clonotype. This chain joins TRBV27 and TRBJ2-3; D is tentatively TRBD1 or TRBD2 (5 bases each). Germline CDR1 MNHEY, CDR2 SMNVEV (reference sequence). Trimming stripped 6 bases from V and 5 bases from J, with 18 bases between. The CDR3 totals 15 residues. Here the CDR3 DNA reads TGTGCCAGCAGCCCTTCACCGGGACGGTTAGATACGCAGTATTTT. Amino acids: CASSPSPGRLDTQYF.

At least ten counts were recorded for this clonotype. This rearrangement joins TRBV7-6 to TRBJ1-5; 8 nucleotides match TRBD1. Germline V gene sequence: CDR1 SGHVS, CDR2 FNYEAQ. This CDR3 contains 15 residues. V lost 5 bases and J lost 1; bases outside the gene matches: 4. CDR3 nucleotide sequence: TGTGCCAGCAGCCTCAGGGACAGGAGCAATCAGCCCCAGCATTTT. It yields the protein CASSLRDRSNQPQHF.

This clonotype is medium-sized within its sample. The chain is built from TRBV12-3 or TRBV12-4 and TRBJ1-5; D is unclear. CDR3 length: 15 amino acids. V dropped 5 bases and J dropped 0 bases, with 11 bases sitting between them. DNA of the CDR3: TGTGCCAGCAGTAAACCGGGCCCTAGCAATCAGCCCCAGCATTTT. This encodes CASSKPGPSNQPQHF.

The CDR3: CASNSGGSTDTQYF. CDR3 sequence (DNA): TGTGCCAGCAATTCCGGGGGAAGCACAGATACGCAGTATTTT. This chain joins TRBV28 and TRBJ2-3; D may be TRBD2 (6 bases). Germline assignment: CDR1 MDHEN and CDR2 SYDVKM. Trimming took 7 bases from V and 0 from J, leaving 11 bases between them. This CDR3 has 14 amino acids.

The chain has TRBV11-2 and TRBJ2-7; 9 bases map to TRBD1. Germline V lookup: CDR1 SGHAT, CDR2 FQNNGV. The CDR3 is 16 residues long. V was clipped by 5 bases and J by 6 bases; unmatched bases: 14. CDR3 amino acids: CASSASGTGINIEQYF. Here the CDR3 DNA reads TGTGCCAGCAGCGCATCCGGGACAGGGATAAACATCGAGCAGTACTTC.

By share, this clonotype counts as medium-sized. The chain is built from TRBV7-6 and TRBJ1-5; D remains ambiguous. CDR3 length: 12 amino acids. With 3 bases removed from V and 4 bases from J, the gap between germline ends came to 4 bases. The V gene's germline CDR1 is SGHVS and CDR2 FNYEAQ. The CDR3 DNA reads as TGTGCCAGCAGCTTCCCGAATCAGCCCCAGCATTTT. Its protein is CASSFPNQPQHF.

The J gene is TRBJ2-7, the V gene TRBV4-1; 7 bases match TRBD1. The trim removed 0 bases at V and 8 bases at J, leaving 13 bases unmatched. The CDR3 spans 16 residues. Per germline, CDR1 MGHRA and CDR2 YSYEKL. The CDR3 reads CASSQEGGGTALQQYF. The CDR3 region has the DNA TGCGCCAGCAGCCAAGAAGGAGGTGGGACAGCCCTTCAGCAGTACTTC.

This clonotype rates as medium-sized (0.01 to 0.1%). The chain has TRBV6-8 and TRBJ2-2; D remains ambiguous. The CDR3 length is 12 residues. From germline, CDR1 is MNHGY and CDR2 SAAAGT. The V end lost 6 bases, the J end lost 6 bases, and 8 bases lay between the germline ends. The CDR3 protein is CASSPTAGELFF. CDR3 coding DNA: TGTGCCAGCAGCCCCACGGCCGGGGAGCTGTTTTTT.